A single sample gave rise to the 27 T cell receptor beta chains below, sequenced in a study of CD8 T cells in ankylosing spondylitis. TCRdb itself ran the 5' RACE reads through MiXCR, one entry per CDR3 protein. The sample holds 200,000 or so distinct CDR3 sequences; 13% are singletons and the top ten take approximately 11%. The sequencing input was blood, either unsorted or a sorted T cell fraction (not recorded which). The receptors stem from a female donor with ankylosing spondylitis or in good health (not recorded which).

Turning to this clonotype: A clone one base away is much larger, so this may be a read error. This sequence joins TRBV7-9 and TRBJ2-5; 8 bases agree with TRBD2. The germline CDR1 and CDR2 sequences are SEHNR and FQNEAQ (reference sequence). The CDR3 runs to 14 residues. CDR3 DNA sequence: TGTGCCAGCCGTATAGCGGGGAGCCAAGAGGCCCAGTACTTC. Protein sequence: CASRIAGSQEAQYF.

This clonotype has just a few counts. The chain joins TRBV15 to TRBJ2-1; no reliable D call. The germline CDR1 and CDR2 sequences are LNHNV and YYDKDF (reference sequence). V dropped 3 bases and J dropped 0 bases, with 15 bases sitting between them. The CDR3 covers 17 residues. CDR3 coding DNA: TGTGCCACCAGCAGGGCCCGAGGAGCGAGCTCCTACAATGAGCAGTTCTTC. Translating gives CATSRARGASSYNEQFF.

The V gene is TRBV20-1, the J gene TRBJ2-5; 7 bases line up with TRBD1. CDR1 is DFQATT, CDR2 SNEGSKA, per germline (reference sequence). Trimming at V came to 6 bases and at J to 2 bases, leaving 6 bases not matched to a gene. This CDR3 spans 13 amino acids. CDR3 loop: CSAKRTGQETQYF. The CDR3, as DNA: TGCAGTGCCAAAAGGACAGGACAAGAGACCCAGTACTTC.

Worth noting for this clonotype: A much larger clone lies one base from this, so it may be a read error. The chain carries TRBV11-2 and TRBJ2-7; TRBD2 matches at 10 bases. The CDR3 has 15 residues. Germline CDR1 and CDR2: SGHAT and FQNNGV. DNA of the CDR3: TGTCCCAGTTCGTTAAGCGGGAGGGGTTCCAACGAGCAGTACTTC. Translated, it gives CPSSLSGRGSNEQYF. The whole variable domain, remainder taken from reference TRBV11-2 and TRBJ2-7, is EAGVAQSPRYKIIEKRQSVAFWCNPISGHATLYWYQQILGQGPKLLIQFQNNGVVDDSQLPKDRFSAERLKGVDSTLKIQPAKLEDSAVYLCPSSLSGRGSNEQYFGPGTRLTVT.

As for this clonotype: It may be a read error: a sequence one base away is much more abundant. The rearrangement links TRBV12-3 or TRBV12-4 to TRBJ2-2; 7 bases fit TRBD2. This CDR3 has 16 amino acids. Trimming took 7 bases from V and 1 from J; bases not matched to a gene: 9. CDR3 DNA sequence: TGTGCCAGCACCCTTCTTGGGGGGGAGAACACCGGGGAGCTGTTTTTT. Protein sequence: CASTLLGGENTGELFF.

Ten or more counts support this clonotype. The CDR3 reads CASSLEQGLGPQHF. CDR3 nucleotide sequence: TGTGCCAGCAGTTTAGAACAGGGGCTGGGACCCCAGCATTTT. The V call is TRBV12-3 or TRBV12-4, the J call TRBJ1-5, with 7 nucleotides matching TRBD1. V lost 1 base to trimming and J lost 10 bases; unmatched junction nucleotides: 7. This CDR3 spans 14 amino acids.

V gene TRBV30 combines with J gene TRBJ2-3; maybe TRBD2 (6 bases). V was shortened by 0 bases and J by 6 bases, with 13 bases between the two germline ends. Germline CDR1 is GTSNPN and CDR2 is SVGIG (reference sequence). This CDR3 comprises 14 residues. The CDR3 reads CAWSVVGRPDTQYF. The DNA of the CDR3 is TGTGCCTGGAGTGTAGTCGGGAGACCGGATACGCAGTATTTT. The full variable domain, its missing parts supplied by reference TRBV30 and TRBJ2-3, is SQTIHQWPATLVQPVGSPLSLECTVEGTSNPNLYWYRQAAGRGLQLLFYSVGIGQISSEVPQNLSASRPQDRQFILSSKKLLLSDSGFYLCAWSVVGRPDTQYFGPGTRLTVL.

This clonotype was seen ten or more times. The chain couples TRBV12-3 or TRBV12-4 to TRBJ2-3, with D hard to call. CDR3 length: 13 residues. Trimming cost V 11 bases and J 1 base, with 13 bases left between them. CDR3 in DNA: TGTGCCGCTCTGGTGGGCGGCACAGATACGCAGTATTTT. This sequence encodes CAALVGGTDTQYF.

By sample share, this clonotype is large (0.1 to 1%). This chain connects TRBV27 to TRBJ1-2, with D possibly being TRBD1 (6 bases). This CDR3 is 14 amino acids long. V gave up 5 bases and J gave up 1 base, with 11 bases separating them. From germline, CDR1 is MNHEY and CDR2 SMNVEV (reference sequence). The CDR3 sequence: CASSLQGGNYGYTF. The CDR3 DNA is TGTGCCAGCAGTCTACAGGGTGGTAACTATGGCTACACCTTC.

This clonotype has just a few counts. V usage is TRBV7-6 and J usage is TRBJ2-2; no clear D. The ends were cut back, 5 bases at V and 7 bases at J, with 17 bases in the middle. Germline V CDR1 and CDR2: SGHVS, FNYEAQ. This CDR3 comprises 15 residues. The CDR3 loop reads CASSPTTVVIGELFF. The CDR3 DNA follows: TGTGCCAGCAGCCCCACAACAGTGGTCATCGGGGAGCTGTTTTTT.

The chain uses TRBV30 and TRBJ1-5; D not certain. The V and J ends lost 0 bases and 7 bases respectively, with 13 bases between them. The CDR3 sequence is 14 residues long. CDR1 is GTSNPN and CDR2 is SVGIG in the germline V gene (reference sequence). CDR3 DNA: TGTGCCTGGAGTGTCCTGGCCGGGTCGCAGCCCCAGCATTTT. This gives the protein CAWSVLAGSQPQHF.

This clonotype was recorded many times. CDR3 protein: CASSPGGGLYQPQHF. In DNA form, the CDR3 reads TGTGCCAGCAGCCCCGGGGGGGGGCTTTATCAGCCCCAGCATTTT. The V gene is TRBV12-3 or TRBV12-4, the J gene TRBJ1-5; TRBD1 is a possible D gene (6 bases). V dropped 6 bases and J dropped 5 bases, with 17 bases sitting between them. This CDR3 has 15 amino acids.

This clonotype appeared many times. The chain links TRBV5-1 to TRBJ2-3, with a weak D call TRBD2 (5 bases). V was shortened by 7 bases and J by 4 bases, with 13 bases between the two germline ends. The germline V gene encodes CDR1 SGHRS and CDR2 YFSETQ. CDR3 length: 13 amino acids. The CDR3 bases are TGCGCCAGCGGTGAACTAGTTGCAGATACGCAGTATTTT. It codes for CASGELVADTQYF.

This clonotype was picked up a small number of times. The gene calls are TRBV7-2 and TRBJ1-5, with TRBD1 as a possible D gene (6 bases). This CDR3 contains 15 residues. Germline assignment: CDR1 SGHTA and CDR2 FQGNSA. The germline V and J ends were trimmed by 1 base and 4 bases, with 11 bases remaining between them. The CDR3: CASSLERGRNQPQHF. CDR3 DNA sequence: TGTGCCAGCAGCTTAGAGAGGGGGAGGAATCAGCCCCAGCATTTT.

The V and J genes are TRBV5-1 and TRBJ2-3, with 8 bases identical to TRBD2. Trimming at V came to 4 bases and at J to 3 bases, leaving 10 bases not matched to a gene. CDR3 length: 16 residues. CDR1 is SGHRS, CDR2 YFSETQ, per germline. The CDR3 DNA follows: TGCGCCAGCAGCATTCCCGGGACTAGGGGTACAGATACGCAGTATTTT. Translated: CASSIPGTRGTDTQYF.

At least ten counts were recorded for this clonotype. J is TRBJ2-1 and V is TRBV5-1; 11 nucleotides match TRBD2. The CDR3 is made up of 17 amino acids. Germline V CDR1 and CDR2: SGHRS, YFSETQ. V shed 5 bases, J shed 2 bases, and the junction held 9 bases outside the gene matches. This CDR3 reads CASRKSIAGGPYNEQFF. The DNA for the CDR3 is TGCGCCAGCAGAAAAAGCATAGCGGGAGGGCCCTACAATGAGCAGTTCTTC.

In nucleotides, the CDR3 is TGTGCCAGCAGCCGGACCGGGACAGGGTCGTACGAGCAGTACTTC. Translated: CASSRTGTGSYEQYF. The chain recombines TRBV9 with TRBJ2-7, with 9 bases fitting TRBD1. CDR1 is SGDLS, CDR2 YYNGEE, per germline. Trimming cost V 4 bases and J 4 bases; bases outside gene matches: 9. This CDR3 is built from 15 residues. Using reference TRBV9 and TRBJ2-7 for the parts outside the CDR3, the full variable domain is DSGVTQTPKHLITATGQRVTLRCSPRSGDLSVYWYQQSLDQGLQFLIQYYNGEERAKGNILERFSAQQFPDLHSELNLSSLELGDSALYFCASSRTGTGSYEQYFGPGTRLTVT.

This chain links TRBV5-1 with TRBJ1-2, with 12 bases that match TRBD1. The length of the CDR3 is 15 residues. V was pared by 7 bases and J by 4 bases, with 8 bases of the junction left unmatched. Germline V gene sequence: CDR1 SGHRS, CDR2 YFSETQ. In DNA, the CDR3 is TGCGCCAGCTCCGCCGGGACAGGGGGCCTCTATGGCTACACCTTC. Its protein is CASSAGTGGLYGYTF.

The chain couples TRBV5-1 to TRBJ1-5, with D possibly being TRBD1 (5 bases). V was clipped by 3 bases and J by 6 bases, with 16 bases between them. In germline, CDR1 is SGHRS, CDR2 YFSETQ. The CDR3 length is 15 residues. CDR3 residues: CASSSDDSFSQPQHF. The CDR3 DNA follows: TGCGCCAGCAGCTCGGATGACAGCTTCAGTCAGCCCCAGCATTTT.

This clonotype was counted many times. The chain joins TRBV3-1 to TRBJ1-2; D remains unclear. The germline V and J ends were trimmed by 0 bases and 7 bases, with 12 bases remaining between them. The CDR3 runs 14 residues. In germline, CDR1 is LGHDT, CDR2 YNNKEL (reference sequence). The CDR3 DNA reads as TGTGCCAGCAGCCAAGATCTGAATCGGGGTGGCTACACCTTC. Translation gives CASSQDLNRGGYTF.

The chain couples TRBV4-2 to TRBJ2-2; 10 nucleotides agree with TRBD2. The CDR3 runs 17 residues. Germline assignment: CDR1 LGHNA and CDR2 YNFKEQ. The ends lost 0 bases at V and 4 bases at J; junction bases unmatched: 5. CDR3 protein: CASSQDQSGRGTGELFF. CDR3 DNA: TGTGCCAGCAGCCAAGACCAAAGCGGGAGGGGCACCGGGGAGCTGTTTTTT.

The sample holds many counts of this clonotype. The chain carries TRBV7-9 and TRBJ2-7; TRBD2 matches 10 bases. Trimming at V came to 3 bases and at J to 6 bases, leaving 5 bases not matched to a gene. Germline-derived CDR1 and CDR2 are SEHNR and FQNEAQ (reference sequence). The CDR3 contains 14 residues. The CDR3 nucleotides are TGTGCCAGCAGCTTTGTAGCGGGAGGAGTCGAGCAGTACTTC. Protein product: CASSFVAGGVEQYF.

This chain uses TRBV27 with TRBJ2-5, with 8 bases identical to TRBD2. Looked up from germline, CDR1 is MNHEY and CDR2 is SMNVEV (reference sequence). With V trimmed by 2 bases and J by 4 bases, 9 bases remained unmatched. The CDR3 consists of 16 residues. The CDR3 region is CASSLGSGTRPETQYF. Written as DNA, the CDR3 is TGTGCCAGCAGTTTAGGCTCCGGGACTAGGCCAGAGACCCAGTACTTC.

The sample holds many counts of this clonotype. The junction does not match germline at one end; this may be a read error. V usage is TRBV29-1 and J usage is TRBJ1-1, with D hard to call. The CDR3 extends over 13 amino acids. Germline lookup yields CDR1 SQVTM and CDR2 ANQGSEA. The CDR3 loop reads CSVVKDLNTEAFF. CDR3 bases: TGCAGCGTTGTAAAGGACTTGAACACTGAAGCCTTCTTT. The full variable domain, with the rest looked up from reference TRBV29-1 and TRBJ1-1, is SAVISQKPSRDICQRGTSLTIQCQVDSQVTMMFWYRQQPGQSLTLIATANQGSEATYESGFVIDKFPISRPNLTFSTLTVSNMSPEDSSIYLCSVVKDLNTEAFFGQGTRLTVV.

This rearrangement joins TRBV7-2 to TRBJ2-1; D may be TRBD2 (7 bases). CDR1 SGHTA and CDR2 FQGNSA come from the germline V gene. Trimming shortened V by 5 bases and J by 1 base, and 18 bases separated the two germline ends. The length of the CDR3 is 17 residues. CDR3 loop: CASSLLRGRASYNEQFF. As DNA, the CDR3 is TGTGCCAGCAGCCTGCTGAGGGGGAGGGCTTCCTACAATGAGCAGTTCTTC.

This clonotype showed up just a few times. The chain carries TRBV7-8 and TRBJ2-7; 14 bases match TRBD2. With 4 bases clipped from V and 4 bases from J, the junction kept 6 bases outside the gene matches. CDR1 SGHVS and CDR2 FQNEAQ come from the germline V gene. This CDR3 comprises 16 residues. CDR3 DNA sequence: TGTGCCAGCAGCTCTGGGACTAGCGGGAGCTGGTACGAGCAGTACTTC. Protein: CASSSGTSGSWYEQYF.

This clonotype appeared many times. The rearrangement links TRBV20-1 to TRBJ1-6; TRBD1 matches at 7 bases. Germline loops: CDR1 DFQATT, CDR2 SNEGSKA (reference sequence). J gave up 6 bases and V 5 bases, and 4 bases lay outside the gene matches. CDR3 length equals 13 residues. The CDR3 sequence is CSAPGTVNSPLHF. The CDR3 region has the DNA TGCAGTGCTCCCGGGACAGTTAATTCACCCCTCCACTTT.